This TCR beta chain was identified in a study of cytomegalovirus exposure and HLA in healthy donors. Germline assignment: CDR1 GTSNPN and CDR2 SVGIG (reference sequence). Trimming pared 3 bases from V and 2 bases from J, leaving 14 bases between. This CDR3 has 15 residues. This clone was seen a handful of times. PCR used 60 Vbeta primers and 13 Jbeta primers. This table comes from immunoSEQ multiplex PCR, and its TCRdb copy is limited to in-frame clones, with some not included. This table has 100,000 to 150,000 clones, approximately 80% appearing once. The origin of this receptor is a boy younger than 10 in good health and CMV-seronegative. Sequencing was carried out using PBMCs. The J gene is TRBJ1-5, the V gene TRBV30; TRBD1 might be the D (5 bases). CDR3 coding DNA: TGTGCCTGGAGCAACAAGGGGCAGGGCAATCAGCCCCAGCATTTT. Translated: CAWSNKGQGNQPQHF.